This TCR beta chain was captured in a study of cytomegalovirus exposure and HLA in healthy donors. Study-wide context: Early released data comprised 80 million or so unique TCRs from HLA-typed donors. General observations from the study: Many donors carried some public TCRs, although rarity characterized most TCR sequences.

The germline V gene encodes CDR1 MNHNS and CDR2 SASEGT. V shed 8 bases and J 0 bases; nucleotides not matched to a gene: 6. The CDR3 extends over 14 amino acids. 13 Jbeta primers and 60 Vbeta primers were used for the PCR. The authors' processing: Among the unique TCR beta chains that a later analysis counted, about 84 million in all, roughly 11 million were shared. Some clones are missing from TCRdb's copy, which holds only in-frame ones; the method was immunoSEQ multiplex PCR. The DNA was the basis for D and trimming; V, J and clone size are from that table. The profile shows about 150,000 clones, about three quarters of them singletons. To note about this clone: The antigen is undetermined.

Sequencing was performed on PBMCs. This clonotype originated in a male donor in good health and CMV-seronegative. The chain employs TRBV6-1 and TRBJ1-1; 7 bases line up with TRBD1. CDR3 in DNA: TGTGCCAGCGGGGCGGGACAGATGAACACTGAAGCTTTCTTT. Translated, it gives CASGAGQMNTEAFF.